The 22 T cell receptor beta chains reported below all come from one sample, sequenced in a study of CD8+CD57+ T cells in acquired aplastic anemia. Genomic DNA, serving as template, underwent TCR beta VDJ and CDR3 profiling. TCRdb used MiXCR to reprocess the reads, holding one entry per CDR3 protein. The sample includes some 210,000 distinct CDR3 sequences, under 65% seen only once; the top ten take around 28%. The sequenced sample was sorted CD4+, CD8+, or CD8+CD57+ T cells (not recorded which) from PBMCs. The origin of the receptors is a human donor in good health.

This clonotype was counted ten times or more. The chain combines TRBV19 with TRBJ1-1, with unresolved D. CDR1 and CDR2 from the germline V gene are LNHDA and SQIVND (reference sequence). V lost 6 bases, J lost 8 bases, and 13 bases lay in between. This CDR3 comprises 12 residues. The CDR3 sequence is CASRGNPSEAFF. The DNA of the CDR3 is TGTGCCAGTAGGGGTAACCCATCAGAAGCTTTCTTT.

The chain combines TRBV9 with TRBJ1-1; TRBD1 matches 12 bases. Unmatched junction bases numbered 5, after V lost 5 bases and J lost 0 bases. Germline assignment: CDR1 SGDLS and CDR2 YYNGEE. The CDR3 has 16 amino acids. The CDR3 DNA sequence: TGTGCCAGCAGAGGCGGGACAGGGGGCATGAACACTGAAGCTTTCTTT. It is translated as CASRGGTGGMNTEAFF.

To note about this clonotype: One end of the junction varies from germline; a read error may be responsible. Here the CDR3 reads CASSLGRGSYGQYF. The CDR3 DNA reads as TGTGCCAGCAGCCTGGGACGGGGCTCCTACGGGCAGTACTTC. This rearrangement joins TRBV7-2 to TRBJ2-7; the D gene could be TRBD1 or TRBD2 (5 bases each). CDR1 is SGHTA and CDR2 is FQGNSA in the germline V gene. The CDR3 is made up of 14 amino acids. Combining the CDR3 with reference TRBV7-2 and TRBJ2-7 gives the whole variable domain GAGVSQSPSNKVTEKGKDVELRCDPISGHTALYWYRQSLGQGLEFLIYFQGNSAPDKSGLPSDRFSAERTGGSVSTLTIQRTQQEDSAVYLCASSLGRGSYGQYFGPGTRLTVT.

This clonotype showed up many times. This chain links TRBV28 with TRBJ1-1; a possible D gene is TRBD1 (5 bases). The germline CDR1 and CDR2 sequences are MDHEN and SYDVKM. V dropped 6 bases and J dropped 1 base, with 9 bases sitting between them. The CDR3 contains 13 residues. CDR3 nucleotide sequence: TGTGCCAGCAGCTTTAGGGGGAACACTGAAGCTTTCTTT. Its translation: CASSFRGNTEAFF.

The J gene is TRBJ1-6, the V gene TRBV5-1; D possibly corresponds to TRBD1 (6 bases). This CDR3 has 15 amino acids. With 5 bases removed from V and 9 bases from J, the gap between germline ends came to 18 bases. CDR1 and CDR2 (germline): SGHRS, YFSETQ. CDR3 DNA sequence: TGCGCCAGCAGTGTCGGGGGGCGAGTAGGTTCACCCCTCCACTTT. Amino acid sequence: CASSVGGRVGSPLHF.

The rearrangement links TRBV12-5 to TRBJ2-1; no reliable D call. V dropped 0 bases and J dropped 4 bases, with 19 bases sitting between them. This CDR3 contains 18 residues. In germline, CDR1 is LGHNT, CDR2 FRNRAP. CDR3 amino acids: CASGLVIRSLRGYNEQFF. The CDR3 DNA reads TGTGCTAGTGGTTTGGTAATCAGGTCCCTACGAGGATACAATGAGCAGTTCTTC.

This clonotype was detected only a few times. The V and J genes are TRBV24-1 and TRBJ2-2; 9 nucleotides line up with TRBD1. The CDR3 runs to 16 residues. The V and J ends lost 4 bases and 4 bases, in that order; junction bases with no gene match: 6. Germline lookup yields CDR1 KGHDR and CDR2 SFDVKD. CDR3 DNA: TGTGCCACCAGTGACGCCGGGACAGGGACCACCGGGGAGCTGTTTTTT. It translates to CATSDAGTGTTGELFF.

The CDR3: CASSDGARAQYF. DNA of the CDR3: TGTGCCAGCAGTGACGGCGCCAGGGCGCAGTACTTC. The chain carries TRBV25-1 and TRBJ2-7, with a possible D match to TRBD1 (5 bases). Germline V gives CDR1 MGHDK, CDR2 SYGVNS. The CDR3 spans 12 residues. V shed 3 bases and J shed 9 bases, with 12 bases lying between them.

Details on this clonotype: A much larger clone differs by one base, so this may be a read error. The rearrangement links TRBV19 to TRBJ1-1, with D possibly matching TRBD1 (5 bases). This CDR3 has 14 residues. CDR1 is LNHDA, CDR2 SQIVND, per germline (reference sequence). The CDR3 loop is CASGIAGGISEAFF. As DNA, the CDR3 is TGTGCCAGTGGTATAGCGGGGGGGATTAGTGAAGCTTTCTTT.

This clonotype came up many times. The rearrangement uses TRBV4-1 and TRBJ1-5, with 9 bases lining up with TRBD1. Losses at the gene ends were 1 base for V and 6 bases for J; bases not matched to a gene: 10. Germline V gene sequence: CDR1 MGHRA, CDR2 YSYEKL. This CDR3 spans 17 amino acids. The CDR3 nucleotides are TGCGCCAGCAGCCAAGGGGGACAGGGAGCATCGGTTCAGCCCCAGCATTTT. Protein sequence: CASSQGGQGASVQPQHF.

The chain is built from TRBV29-1 and TRBJ2-5; TRBD1 aligns across 7 bases. Germline CDR1 reads SQVTM; CDR2 reads ANQGSEA. J gave up 4 bases and V 6 bases, and 20 bases lay outside the gene matches. This CDR3 is 17 amino acids long. DNA for the CDR3: TGCAGCGTCAAAGGGGGCAGGATTGAGGTAACCCGAGAGACCCAGTACTTC. Its protein is CSVKGGRIEVTRETQYF.

This sequence joins TRBV12-3 or TRBV12-4 and TRBJ2-3; the D gene is possibly TRBD2 (5 bases). CDR3 length equals 15 residues. The V end was cut by 5 bases, the J end by 1 base, with 13 bases between. The CDR3 sequence is CASSDTMGGTDTQYF. CDR3 DNA sequence: TGTGCCAGCAGTGACACCATGGGAGGCACAGATACGCAGTATTTT.

The chain combines TRBV24-1 with TRBJ2-7, with D possibly being TRBD1 (6 bases). With 3 bases removed from V and 2 bases from J, the gap between germline ends came to 13 bases. CDR1 and CDR2 (germline): KGHDR, SFDVKD. This CDR3 has 15 residues. The CDR3 sequence is CATSDAQAGAYEQYF. For the CDR3, the DNA is TGTGCCACCAGTGATGCACAGGCAGGGGCCTACGAGCAGTACTTC.

The gene calls are TRBV7-6 and TRBJ2-1; a weak D match, TRBD2 (6 bases). The CDR3 loop spans 12 amino acids. The V gene lost 9 bases and the J gene lost 4 bases, with 10 bases spanning the gap. Germline loops: CDR1 SGHVS, CDR2 FNYEAQ. The CDR3 loop reads CASVADYNEQFF. The DNA for the CDR3 is TGTGCCAGTGTAGCGGATTACAATGAGCAGTTCTTC.

The CDR3 reads CASSPRDNYGYTF. As DNA, the CDR3 is TGTGCCAGCAGCCCCAGGGACAATTATGGCTACACCTTC. This sequence joins TRBV7-9 and TRBJ1-2, with D possibly being TRBD1 (6 bases). Between the trimmed V and J ends, which lost 5 bases and 5 bases, there was a span of 12 bases. The CDR3 contains 13 residues. Germline assignment: CDR1 SEHNR and CDR2 FQNEAQ (reference sequence).

The chain combines TRBV7-2 with TRBJ1-1, with no clear D. Trimming shortened V by 3 bases and J by 3 bases, and 11 bases separated the two germline ends. This CDR3 is 14 amino acids long. Germline V gene sequence: CDR1 SGHTA, CDR2 FQGNSA. The CDR3 nucleotides read TGTGCCAGCAGCTTGGAGTTTGGGGACACTGAAGCTTTCTTT. As protein: CASSLEFGDTEAFF.

This chain joins TRBV3-1 and TRBJ2-1; possibly TRBD1 for D (6 bases). CDR3 length equals 18 residues. The germline V and J ends were trimmed by 0 bases and 4 bases, with 19 bases remaining between them. Germline V lookup: CDR1 LGHDT, CDR2 YNNKEL (reference sequence). The CDR3 bases are TGTGCCAGCAGCCAAGAATGGGCGCCGGGAAGGGGGTACAATGAGCAGTTCTTC. It is translated as CASSQEWAPGRGYNEQFF.

The chain joins TRBV10-2 to TRBJ1-6; tentative D call: TRBD1 (6 bases). This CDR3 spans 15 amino acids. The V gene's germline CDR1 is WSHSY and CDR2 SAAADI. V lost 6 bases to trimming and J lost 7 bases, with 16 bases between them. The CDR3 DNA follows: TGCGCCAGCAGCCCGACAAGGGGGGGGAATTCACCCCTCCACTTT. It codes for CASSPTRGGNSPLHF.

This clonotype was found a few times. This sequence joins TRBV20-1 and TRBJ2-1, with TRBD2 as a possible D gene (5 bases). Trimming left V 6 bases short and J 7 bases short, with 19 bases between. CDR1 and CDR2 from the germline V gene are DFQATT and SNEGSKA (reference sequence). This CDR3 has 14 residues. The DNA for the CDR3 is TGCAGTGCCGGAGGCTCTCCCGCGCGGAATGAGCAGTTCTTC. Encoded protein: CSAGGSPARNEQFF.

This clonotype was observed at least ten times. The chain combines TRBV7-8 with TRBJ1-1; D remains ambiguous. The CDR3 length is 15 residues. Germline V lookup: CDR1 SGHVS, CDR2 FQNEAQ. Trimming cost V 3 bases and J 0 bases, with 11 bases left between them. This CDR3 is CASSFGTTLNTEAFF. CDR3 nucleotides: TGTGCCAGCAGCTTCGGAACTACACTGAACACTGAAGCTTTCTTT. The variable domain in full, with the rest retrieved from reference TRBV7-8 and TRBJ1-1, is GAGVSQSPRYKVAKRGQDVALRCDPISGHVSLFWYQQALGQGPEFLTYFQNEAQLDKSGLPSDRFFAERPEGSVSTLKIQRTQQEDSAVYLCASSFGTTLNTEAFFGQGTRLTVV.

Of note for this clonotype: The DNA is left out, because the CDR3 cannot be placed on it with certainty; the CDR3 is given as TCRdb lists it. V and J are TRBV7-2 and TRBJ2-1; the listed D gene, TRBD2, was not tested against the DNA. The CDR3 is 18 amino acids in total, end residues counted. Germline CDR1 is SGHTA and CDR2 is FQGNSA. The CDR3 protein is CASSFYICSGGGGNEQFF.

This clonotype was picked up many times. The chain is built from TRBV20-1 and TRBJ2-7; 8 bases agree with TRBD2. V gave up 7 bases and J gave up 5 bases; unmatched junction bases: 13. The CDR3 consists of 14 residues. From germline, CDR1 is DFQATT and CDR2 SNEGSKA (reference sequence). The CDR3 loop reads CSVIPRTSSHEQYF. CDR3 bases: TGCAGTGTCATCCCGCGGACTAGCAGCCACGAGCAGTACTTC.